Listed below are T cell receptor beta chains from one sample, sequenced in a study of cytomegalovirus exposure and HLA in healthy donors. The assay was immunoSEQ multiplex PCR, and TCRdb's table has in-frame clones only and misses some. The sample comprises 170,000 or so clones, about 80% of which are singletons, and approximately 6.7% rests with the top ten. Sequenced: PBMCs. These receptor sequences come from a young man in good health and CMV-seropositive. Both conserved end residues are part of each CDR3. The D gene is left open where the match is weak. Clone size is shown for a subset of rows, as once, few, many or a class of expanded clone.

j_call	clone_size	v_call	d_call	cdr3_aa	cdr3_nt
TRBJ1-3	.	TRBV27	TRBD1	CASSSGGQESDTIYF	TGTGCCAGCAGTTCCGGGGGACAGGAGTCAGACACCATATATTTT
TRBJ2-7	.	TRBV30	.	CAWSVWGQTYEQYF	TGTGCCTGGAGTGTGTGGGGGCAGACTTACGAGCAGTACTTC
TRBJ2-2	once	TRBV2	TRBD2	CASSGVAGANTGELFF	TGTGCCAGCAGTGGAGTAGCGGGAGCGAACACCGGGGAGCTGTTTTTT
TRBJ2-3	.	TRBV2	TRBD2	CASRPGLAGLRDTQYF	TGTGCCAGCAGGCCGGGACTAGCGGGACTTCGAGATACGCAGTATTTT
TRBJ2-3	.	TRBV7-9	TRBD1	CASSMDREDTDTQYF	TGTGCCAGCAGTATGGACAGGGAAGACACAGATACGCAGTATTTT
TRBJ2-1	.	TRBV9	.	CASSVSVNFVEQFF	TGTGCCAGCAGCGTATCGGTTAATTTCGTTGAGCAGTTCTTC
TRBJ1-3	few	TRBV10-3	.	CAISESIEQAIYF	TGTGCCATCAGTGAGTCGATCGAGCAAGCCATATATTTT
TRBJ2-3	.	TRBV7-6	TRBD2	CASSSRPTSGGGWDTQYF	TGTGCCAGCAGCTCTAGACCCACTAGCGGGGGGGGTTGGGATACGCAGTATTTT
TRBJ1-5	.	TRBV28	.	CASTAGGNNQPQHF	TGTGCCAGCACTGCCGGGGGTAACAATCAGCCCCAGCATTTT
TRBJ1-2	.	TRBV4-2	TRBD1	CASSSLPPRDSEDYGYTF	TGTGCCAGCAGCTCACTACCTCCCCGGGACAGCGAAGACTATGGCTACACCTTC
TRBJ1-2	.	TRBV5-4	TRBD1	CTSSGAGTAGPYGYTF	TGTACCAGCAGCGGGGCAGGGACAGCAGGGCCCTATGGCTACACCTTC
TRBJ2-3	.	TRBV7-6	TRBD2	CASSLALLAGMDTQYF	TGTGCCAGCAGCTTAGCGCTACTAGCGGGCATGGATACGCAGTATTTT
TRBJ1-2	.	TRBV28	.	CASSLPGSDYGYTF	TGTGCCAGCAGTTTACCGGGATCTGACTATGGCTACACCTTC
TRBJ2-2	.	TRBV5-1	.	CASSLSEVPGELFF	TGCGCCAGCAGCTTGTCCGAGGTACCCGGGGAGCTGTTTTTT
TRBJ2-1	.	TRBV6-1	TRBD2	CASSEASGRADNEQFF	TGTGCCAGCAGTGAAGCGAGCGGGAGGGCCGACAATGAGCAGTTCTTC
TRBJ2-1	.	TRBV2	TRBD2	CASSTGTSGAYNEQFF	TGTGCCAGCAGTACAGGGACTAGCGGGGCCTACAATGAGCAGTTCTTC
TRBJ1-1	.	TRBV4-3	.	CASSQGGGTVNTEAFF	TGCGCCAGCAGCCAAGGGGGGGGCACAGTGAACACTGAAGCTTTCTTT
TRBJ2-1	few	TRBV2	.	CASSEAQREFYNEQFF	TGTGCCAGCAGTGAAGCGCAACGGGAATTCTACAATGAGCAGTTCTTC
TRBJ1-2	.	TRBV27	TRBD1	CASSLSGRQGARGYTF	TGTGCCAGCAGTTTGTCGGGACGGCAGGGGGCGCGGGGCTACACCTTC
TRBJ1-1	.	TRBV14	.	CASSHPTVRRTEAFF	TGTGCCAGCAGCCATCCGACAGTGAGAAGGACTGAAGCTTTCTTT
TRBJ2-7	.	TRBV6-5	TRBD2	CASSYGLAGSYEQYF	TGTGCCAGCAGTTACGGATTAGCGGGCTCATACGAGCAGTACTTC
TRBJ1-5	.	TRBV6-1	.	CASNLGQPQHF	TGTGCCAGCAATCTCGGTCAGCCCCAGCATTTT
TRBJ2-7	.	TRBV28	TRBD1	CASRTGVGYEQYF	TGTGCCAGCAGGACAGGGGTCGGCTACGAGCAGTACTTC
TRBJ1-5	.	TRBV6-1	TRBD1	CASSEARQGAGNQPQHF	TGTGCCAGCAGTGAAGCGAGACAGGGGGCAGGGAATCAGCCCCAGCATTTT
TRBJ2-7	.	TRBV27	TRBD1	CATSVGQGYEQYF	TGTGCCACCTCAGTTGGACAGGGCTACGAGCAGTACTTC
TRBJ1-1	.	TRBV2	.	CASRTGGKMSTEAFF	TGTGCCAGCAGAACTGGAGGAAAAATGAGCACTGAAGCTTTCTTT
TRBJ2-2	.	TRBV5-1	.	CASSLGDSNTGELFF	TGCGCCAGCAGCTTAGGTGACAGCAACACCGGGGAGCTGTTTTTT
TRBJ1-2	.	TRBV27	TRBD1	CATSARQGARGYTF	TGTGCCACCTCAGCCCGACAGGGGGCGAGGGGCTACACCTTC
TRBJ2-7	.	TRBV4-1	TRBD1	CASSQDVTGKTYEQYF	TGCGCCAGCAGCCAAGATGTGACAGGGAAAACCTACGAGCAGTACTTC
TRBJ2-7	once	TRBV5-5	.	CASTGQTGYEQYF	TGTGCCAGCACCGGACAGACGGGCTACGAGCAGTACTTC
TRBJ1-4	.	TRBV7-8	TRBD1	CASGQTGWGEKLFF	TGTGCCAGCGGCCAGACAGGGTGGGGTGAAAAACTGTTTTTT
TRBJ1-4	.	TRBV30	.	CAWTRGRTNEKLFF	TGTGCCTGGACCCGGGGGAGAACTAATGAAAAACTGTTTTTT
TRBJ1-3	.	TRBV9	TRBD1	CASSEEGGAINTIYF	TGTGCCAGCAGCGAGGAAGGGGGCGCGATAAACACCATATATTTT
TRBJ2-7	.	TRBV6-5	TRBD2	CASSGGGRREQYF	TGTGCCAGCAGTGGGGGGGGTCGGAGGGAGCAGTACTTC
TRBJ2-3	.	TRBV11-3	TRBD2	CASSGTSGGISTDTQYF	TGTGCCAGCAGCGGAACTAGCGGGGGAATAAGCACAGATACGCAGTATTTT
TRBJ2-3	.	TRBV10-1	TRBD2	CASSESTGLAGGSTDTQYF	TGCGCCAGCAGTGAGTCGACGGGGCTAGCGGGAGGCTCCACAGATACGCAGTATTTT
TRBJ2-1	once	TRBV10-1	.	CASSLRDEQFF	TGCGCCAGCAGTTTGAGGGATGAGCAGTTCTTC
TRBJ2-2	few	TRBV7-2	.	CASSLARGSPGGNTGELFF	TGTGCCAGCAGCTTAGCTAGGGGCTCACCCGGGGGGAACACCGGGGAGCTGTTTTTT